The source of this T cell receptor beta chain is a study of shared clonotypes between healthy human individuals. On the study more broadly: The donors, a couple of women and a few men, were aged 18 to 49. Study-wide results and limits: When compared with the clonotypes that were shared by all four sorted-subset donors, the non-shared clonotypes turned out to have lower generation probabilities.

Measured with immunoSEQ multiplex PCR; TCRdb has only the in-frame clones, and not every one. The data hold about 1 million clones, with about 77% observed a single time. To note about this clone: The antigen is undetermined.

Trimming pared 4 bases from V and 4 bases from J, leaving 11 bases between. CDR3 length: 13 amino acids. Germline CDR1 is SGHDT and CDR2 is YYEEEE. This TCR was recovered from a man younger than 30 in good health. The V call is TRBV5-6, the J call TRBJ2-5; the D is unclear. The sample was memory CD4+ T cells sorted from blood. Stated subset: CD45RA-negative fraction. CDR3 region: CASSLPSGETQYF. CDR3 DNA sequence: TGTGCCAGCAGCCTCCCCAGTGGAGAGACCCAGTACTTC.